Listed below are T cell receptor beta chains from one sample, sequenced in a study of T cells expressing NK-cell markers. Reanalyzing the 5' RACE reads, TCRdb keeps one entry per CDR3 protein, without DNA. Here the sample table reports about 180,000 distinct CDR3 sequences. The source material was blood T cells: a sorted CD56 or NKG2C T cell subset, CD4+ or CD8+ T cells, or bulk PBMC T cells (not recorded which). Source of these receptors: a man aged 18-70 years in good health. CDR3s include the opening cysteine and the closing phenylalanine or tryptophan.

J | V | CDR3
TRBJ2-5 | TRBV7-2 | CASSLVTSGWKETQYF
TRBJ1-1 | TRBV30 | CAWTQTNTEAFF
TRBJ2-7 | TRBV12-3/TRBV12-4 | CASSYSGGLVYEQYF
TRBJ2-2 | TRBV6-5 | CASSYLYDRDTGELFF
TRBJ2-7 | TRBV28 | CASSRTSYEQYF
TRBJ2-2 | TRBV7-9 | CASSQRQGSTGELFF
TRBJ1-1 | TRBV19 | CASMRQGEVVEAFF
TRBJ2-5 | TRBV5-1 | CASSEGLAIKETQYF
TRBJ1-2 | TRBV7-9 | CATEAGNGYTF
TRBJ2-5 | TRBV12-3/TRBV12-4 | CASSFGGETQYF
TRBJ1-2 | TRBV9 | CASSVGTGISYGYTF
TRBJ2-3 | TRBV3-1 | CASSQDREGLDTQYF
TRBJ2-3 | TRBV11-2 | CASSTGGPNTQYF
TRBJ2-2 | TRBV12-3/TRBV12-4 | CASSLRAGGAGGELFF
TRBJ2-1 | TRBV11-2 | CASSQGGVQFF
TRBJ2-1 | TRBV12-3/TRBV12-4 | CASSSPHDSYNEQFF
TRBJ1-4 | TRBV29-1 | CSVCNSNEKLFF
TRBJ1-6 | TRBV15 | CATSRLRTVNSPLHF
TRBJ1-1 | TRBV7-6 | CASSLAGGRKEAFF
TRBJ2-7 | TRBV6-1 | CASSEVDRGIYEQYF
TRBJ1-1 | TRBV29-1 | CSARQGANTEAFF
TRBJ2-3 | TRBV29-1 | CSVEGLAGDHTDTQYF
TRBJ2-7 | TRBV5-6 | CASSLSIRRGNYYEQYF
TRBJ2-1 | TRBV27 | CASSPLPSSYNEQFF
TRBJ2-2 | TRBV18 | CASSPPNTGELFF
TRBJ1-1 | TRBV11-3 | CASSLSGFTEAFF
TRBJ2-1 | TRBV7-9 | CASSSHSGGHHEQFF
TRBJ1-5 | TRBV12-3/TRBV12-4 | CASSLKSGGQGNQPQHF
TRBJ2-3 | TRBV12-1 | CASSLLQRSTDTQYF
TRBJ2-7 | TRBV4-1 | CASSQETKTYEQYF
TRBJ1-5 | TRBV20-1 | CSASTGRDNQPQHF
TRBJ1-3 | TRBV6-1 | CASSPASRGTIYF
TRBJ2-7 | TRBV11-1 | CASSGQGQPPPRRDYEQYF
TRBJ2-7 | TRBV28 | CASSLGTSGVRGEQYF
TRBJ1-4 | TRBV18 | CASSPGDRSNEKLFF
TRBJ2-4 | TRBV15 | CATSRGEGKNIQYF
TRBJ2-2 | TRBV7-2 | CASSPELDRPKSGELFF
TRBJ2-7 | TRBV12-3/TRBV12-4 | CASSPGTQAFEQYF
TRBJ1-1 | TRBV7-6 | CASSITTGTEAFF
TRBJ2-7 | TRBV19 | CASSTGTATYEQYF